The source of this T cell receptor beta chain is a study of cytomegalovirus exposure and HLA in healthy donors. V was clipped by 0 bases and J by 3 bases, with 13 bases between them. The CDR3 has 15 amino acids. Germline CDR1 and CDR2: SGHDT and YYEEEE. Profiled with immunoSEQ multiplex PCR; TCRdb holds only in-frame clones, not every one. The table has some 130,000 clones, 89% seen once. Regarding this clone: The antigen remains unidentified.

The study, taken as a whole, reports: The study designated 150 or so TCR beta chains cytomegalovirus-associated.

This receptor was identified in a woman younger than 35 in good health and CMV-seronegative. The chain uses TRBV5-6 and TRBJ2-7, with TRBD2 as a possible D gene (5 bases). Source material: PBMCs. The CDR3, as DNA: TGTGCCAGCAGCTTGGTGCTCTTTCGGGGCTACGAGCAGTACTTC. Protein: CASSLVLFRGYEQYF.